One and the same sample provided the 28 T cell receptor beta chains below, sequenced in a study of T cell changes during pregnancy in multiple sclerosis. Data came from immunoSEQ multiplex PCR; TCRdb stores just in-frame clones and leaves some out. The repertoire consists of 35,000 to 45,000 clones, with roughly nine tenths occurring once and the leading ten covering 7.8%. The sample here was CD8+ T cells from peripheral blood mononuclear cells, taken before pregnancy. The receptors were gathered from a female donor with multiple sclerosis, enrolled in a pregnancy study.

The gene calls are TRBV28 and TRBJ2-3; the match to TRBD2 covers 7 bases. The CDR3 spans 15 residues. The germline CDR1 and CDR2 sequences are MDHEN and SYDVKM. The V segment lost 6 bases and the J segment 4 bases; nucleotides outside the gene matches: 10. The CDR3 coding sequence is TGTGCCAGCAGCGAGACGGGGGGTGGGGCAGATACGCAGTATTTT. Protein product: CASSETGGGADTQYF.

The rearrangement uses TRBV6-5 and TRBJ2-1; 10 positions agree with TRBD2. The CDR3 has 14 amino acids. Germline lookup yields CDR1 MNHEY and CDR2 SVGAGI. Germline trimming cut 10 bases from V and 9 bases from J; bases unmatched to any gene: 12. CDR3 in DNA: TGTGCCACCGCCGTAGCGGGGGGAAGTCCTGAGCAGTTCTTC. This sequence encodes CATAVAGGSPEQFF.

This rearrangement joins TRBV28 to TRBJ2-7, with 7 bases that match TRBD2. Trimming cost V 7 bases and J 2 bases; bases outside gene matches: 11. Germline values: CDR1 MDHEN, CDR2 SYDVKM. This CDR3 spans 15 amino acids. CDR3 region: CASNPEGGVPYEQYF. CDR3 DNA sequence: TGTGCCAGCAATCCCGAGGGAGGGGTCCCCTACGAGCAGTACTTC.

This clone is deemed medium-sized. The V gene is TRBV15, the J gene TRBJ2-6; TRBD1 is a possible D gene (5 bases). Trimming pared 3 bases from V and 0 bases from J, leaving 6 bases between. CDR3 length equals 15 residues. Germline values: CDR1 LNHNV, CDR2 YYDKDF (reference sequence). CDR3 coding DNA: TGTGCCACCAGCAGGGACAACTCTGGGGCCAACGTCCTGACTTTC. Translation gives CATSRDNSGANVLTF.

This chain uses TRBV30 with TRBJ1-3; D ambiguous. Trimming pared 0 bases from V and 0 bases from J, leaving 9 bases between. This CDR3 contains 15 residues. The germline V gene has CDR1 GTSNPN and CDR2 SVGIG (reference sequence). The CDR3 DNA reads TGTGCCTGGAGTGTCCCTCGGGGCTCTGGAAACACCATATATTTT. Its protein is CAWSVPRGSGNTIYF.

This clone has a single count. In nucleotides, the CDR3 is TGTGCCACCAGCAGAGATACTAGCGGAGGGGACATTCAGTACTTC. It specifies CATSRDTSGGDIQYF. The chain uses TRBV15 and TRBJ2-4, with 8 positions matching TRBD2. Losses at the gene ends were 0 bases for V and 8 bases for J; bases not matched to a gene: 6. The CDR3 is 15 residues long. CDR1 LNHNV and CDR2 YYDKDF come from the germline V gene (reference sequence). The full variable domain, its missing parts supplied by reference TRBV15 and TRBJ2-4, is DAMVIQNPRYQVTQFGKPVTLSCSQTLNHNVMYWYQQKSSQAPKLLFHYYDKDFNNEADTPDNFQSRRPNTSFCFLDIRSPGLGDTAMYLCATSRDTSGGDIQYFGAGTRLSVL.

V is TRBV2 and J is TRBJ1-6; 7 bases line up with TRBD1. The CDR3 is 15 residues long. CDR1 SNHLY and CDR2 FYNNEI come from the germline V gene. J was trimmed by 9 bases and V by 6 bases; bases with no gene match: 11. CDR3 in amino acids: CASRGDDRVPSPLHF. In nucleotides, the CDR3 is TGTGCCAGCAGGGGGGACGACAGGGTCCCTTCACCCCTCCACTTT. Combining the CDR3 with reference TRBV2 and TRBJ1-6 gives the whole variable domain EPEVTQTPSHQVTQMGQEVILRCVPISNHLYFYWYRQILGQKVEFLVSFYNNEISEKSEIFDDQFSVERPDGSNFTLKIRSTKLEDSAMYFCASRGDDRVPSPLHFGNGTRLTVT.

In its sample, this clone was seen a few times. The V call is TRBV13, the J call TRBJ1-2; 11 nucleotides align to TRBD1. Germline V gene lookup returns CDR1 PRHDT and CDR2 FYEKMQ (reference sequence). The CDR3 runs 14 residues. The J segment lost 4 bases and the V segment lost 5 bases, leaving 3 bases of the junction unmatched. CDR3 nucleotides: TGTGCCAGCAGCGAGGGGACAGGGGGCTATGGCTACACCTTC. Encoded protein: CASSEGTGGYGYTF. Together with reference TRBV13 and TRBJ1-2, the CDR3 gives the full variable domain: AAGVIQSPRHLIKEKRETATLKCYPIPRHDTVYWYQQGPGQDPQFLISFYEKMQSDKGSIPDRFSAQQFSDYHSELNMSSLELGDSALYFCASSEGTGGYGYTFGSGTRLTVV.

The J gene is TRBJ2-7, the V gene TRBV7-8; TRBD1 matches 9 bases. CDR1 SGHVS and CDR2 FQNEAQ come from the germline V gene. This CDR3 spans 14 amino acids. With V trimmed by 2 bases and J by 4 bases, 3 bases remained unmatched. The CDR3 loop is CASSLQGQGYEQYF. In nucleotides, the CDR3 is TGTGCCAGCAGCTTACAGGGACAGGGTTACGAGCAGTACTTC.

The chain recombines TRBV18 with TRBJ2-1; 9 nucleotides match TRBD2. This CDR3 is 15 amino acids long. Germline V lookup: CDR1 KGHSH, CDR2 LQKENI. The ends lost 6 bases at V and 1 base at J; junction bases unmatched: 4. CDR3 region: CASSTTSGSYNEQFF. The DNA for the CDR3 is TGTGCCAGCTCTACGACTAGCGGTTCCTACAATGAGCAGTTCTTC.

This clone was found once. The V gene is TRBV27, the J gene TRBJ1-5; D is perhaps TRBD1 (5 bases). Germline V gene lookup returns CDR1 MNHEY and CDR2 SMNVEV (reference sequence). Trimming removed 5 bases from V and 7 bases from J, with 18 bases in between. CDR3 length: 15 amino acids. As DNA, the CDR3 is TGTGCCAGCAGTCCATCCCCGGGGGGACTACAGCCCCAGCATTTT. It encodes CASSPSPGGLQPQHF.

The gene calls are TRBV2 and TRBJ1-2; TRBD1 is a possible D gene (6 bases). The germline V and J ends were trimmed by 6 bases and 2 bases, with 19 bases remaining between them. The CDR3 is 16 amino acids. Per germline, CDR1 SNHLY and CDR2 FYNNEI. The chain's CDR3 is CASSEIILDSNYGYTF. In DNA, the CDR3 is TGTGCCAGCAGCGAAATCATCCTGGACAGCAACTATGGCTACACCTTC.

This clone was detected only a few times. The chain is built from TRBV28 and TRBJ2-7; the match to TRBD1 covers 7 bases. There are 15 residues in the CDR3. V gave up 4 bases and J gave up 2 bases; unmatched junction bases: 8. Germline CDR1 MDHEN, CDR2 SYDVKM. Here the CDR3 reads CASSSRQGVAYEQYF. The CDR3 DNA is TGTGCCAGCAGTTCACGACAGGGAGTTGCCTACGAGCAGTACTTC. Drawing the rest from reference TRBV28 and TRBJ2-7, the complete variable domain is DVKVTQSSRYLVKRTGEKVFLECVQDMDHENMFWYRQDPGLGLRLIYFSYDVKMKEKGDIPEGYSVSREKKERFSLILESASTNQTSMYLCASSSRQGVAYEQYFGPGTRLTVT.

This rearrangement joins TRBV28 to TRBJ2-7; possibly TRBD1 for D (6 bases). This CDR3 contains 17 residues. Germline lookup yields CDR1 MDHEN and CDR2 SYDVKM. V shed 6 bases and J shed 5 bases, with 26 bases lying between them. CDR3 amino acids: CASSTPSHSGVRDEQYF. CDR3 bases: TGTGCCAGCAGCACGCCCTCCCATTCAGGGGTCAGGGACGAGCAGTACTTC. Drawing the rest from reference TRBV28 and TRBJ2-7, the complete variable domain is DVKVTQSSRYLVKRTGEKVFLECVQDMDHENMFWYRQDPGLGLRLIYFSYDVKMKEKGDIPEGYSVSREKKERFSLILESASTNQTSMYLCASSTPSHSGVRDEQYFGPGTRLTVT.

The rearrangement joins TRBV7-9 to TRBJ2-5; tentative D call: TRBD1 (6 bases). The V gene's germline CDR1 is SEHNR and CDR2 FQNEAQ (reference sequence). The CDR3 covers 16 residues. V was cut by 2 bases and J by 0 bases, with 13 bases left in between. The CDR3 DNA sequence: TGTGCCAGCAGCTTAACGGGACACTCGTACCAAGAGACCCAGTACTTC. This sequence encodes CASSLTGHSYQETQYF.

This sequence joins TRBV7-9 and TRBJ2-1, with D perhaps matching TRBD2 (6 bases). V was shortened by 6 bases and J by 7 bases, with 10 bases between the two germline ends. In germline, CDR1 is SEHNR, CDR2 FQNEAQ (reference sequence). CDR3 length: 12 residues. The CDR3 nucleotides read TGTGCCAGCAGATCGACTAGTAATGAGCAGTTCTTC. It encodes CASRSTSNEQFF.

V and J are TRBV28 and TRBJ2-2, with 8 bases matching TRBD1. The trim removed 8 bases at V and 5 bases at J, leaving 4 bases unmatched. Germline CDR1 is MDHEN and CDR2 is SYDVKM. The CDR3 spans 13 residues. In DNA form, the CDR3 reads TGTGCCAGCTCCAACAGGGGGACCGGGGAGCTGTTTTTT. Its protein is CASSNRGTGELFF.

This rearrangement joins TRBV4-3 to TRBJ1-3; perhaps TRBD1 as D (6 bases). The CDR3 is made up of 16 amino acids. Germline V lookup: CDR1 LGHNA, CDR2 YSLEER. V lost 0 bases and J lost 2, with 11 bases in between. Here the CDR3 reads CASSQDPGTTGNTIYF. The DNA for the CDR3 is TGCGCCAGCAGCCAAGATCCCGGGACAACTGGAAACACCATATATTTT.

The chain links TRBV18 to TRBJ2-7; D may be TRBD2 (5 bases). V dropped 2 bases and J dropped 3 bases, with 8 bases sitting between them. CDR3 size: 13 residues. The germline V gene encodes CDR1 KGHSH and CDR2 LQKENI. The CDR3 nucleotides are TGTGCCAGCTCACCAGACACTAGCTACGAGCAGTACTTC. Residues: CASSPDTSYEQYF.

The chain's CDR3 is CASSGQGADEQYF. Written as DNA, the CDR3 is TGTGCCAGCAGCGGACAGGGGGCCGACGAGCAGTACTTC. This sequence joins TRBV7-9 and TRBJ2-7; TRBD1 matches at 11 bases. This CDR3 has 13 amino acids. Trimming at V came to 5 bases and at J to 5 bases, leaving 2 bases not matched to a gene. Germline CDR1 SEHNR, CDR2 FQNEAQ (reference sequence).

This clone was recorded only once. This CDR3 is CASSSLTTGFPASTDTQYF. In DNA form, the CDR3 reads TGTGCCAGCAGTTCCCTAACTACAGGTTTTCCCGCTAGCACAGATACGCAGTATTTT. The chain carries TRBV27 and TRBJ2-3; TRBD1 is a possible D gene (5 bases). CDR1 MNHEY and CDR2 SMNVEV come from the germline V gene (reference sequence). V gave up 4 bases and J gave up 0 bases, with 23 bases separating them. The CDR3 covers 19 residues.

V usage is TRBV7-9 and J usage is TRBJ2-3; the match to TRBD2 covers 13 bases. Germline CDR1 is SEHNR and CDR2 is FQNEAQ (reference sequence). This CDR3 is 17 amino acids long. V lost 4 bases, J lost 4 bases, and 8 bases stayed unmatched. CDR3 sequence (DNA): TGTGCCAGCAGCTCCCCGATGACTAGCGGGAGGTCAGATACGCAGTATTTT. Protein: CASSSPMTSGRSDTQYF. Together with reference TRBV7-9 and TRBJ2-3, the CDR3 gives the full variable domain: DTGVSQNPRHKITKRGQNVTFRCDPISEHNRLYWYRQTLGQGPEFLTYFQNEAQLEKSRLLSDRFSAERPKGSFSTLEIQRTEQGDSAMYLCASSSPMTSGRSDTQYFGPGTRLTVL.

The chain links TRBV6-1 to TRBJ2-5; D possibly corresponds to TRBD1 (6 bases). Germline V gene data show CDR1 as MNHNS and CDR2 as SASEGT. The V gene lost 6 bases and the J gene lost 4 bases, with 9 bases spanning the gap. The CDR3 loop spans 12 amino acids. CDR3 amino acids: CASRARGETQYF. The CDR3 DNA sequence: TGTGCCAGCAGAGCCAGGGGAGAGACCCAGTACTTC.

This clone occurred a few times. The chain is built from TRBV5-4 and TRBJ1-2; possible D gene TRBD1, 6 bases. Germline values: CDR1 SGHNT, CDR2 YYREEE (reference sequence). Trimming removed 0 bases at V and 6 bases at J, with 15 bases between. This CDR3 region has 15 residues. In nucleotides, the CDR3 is TGTGCCAGCAGCTTGGGGCCAACAGGGAGGGATGGCTACACCTTC. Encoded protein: CASSLGPTGRDGYTF.

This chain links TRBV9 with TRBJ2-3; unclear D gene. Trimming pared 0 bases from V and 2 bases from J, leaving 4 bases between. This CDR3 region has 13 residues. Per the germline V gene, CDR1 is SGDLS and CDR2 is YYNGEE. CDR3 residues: CASSVVSTDTQYF. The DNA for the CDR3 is TGTGCCAGCAGCGTAGTCTCCACAGATACGCAGTATTTT.

The DNA for the CDR3 is TGCGCCAGCAGCCAAGGTGGCCTCCAGAACACTGAAGCTTTCTTT. Protein sequence: CASSQGGLQNTEAFF. J is TRBJ1-1 and V is TRBV4-3, with D hard to call. The CDR3 covers 15 residues. The germline V and J ends were trimmed by 1 base and 1 base, with 10 bases remaining between them. CDR1 and CDR2 (germline): LGHNA, YSLEER.

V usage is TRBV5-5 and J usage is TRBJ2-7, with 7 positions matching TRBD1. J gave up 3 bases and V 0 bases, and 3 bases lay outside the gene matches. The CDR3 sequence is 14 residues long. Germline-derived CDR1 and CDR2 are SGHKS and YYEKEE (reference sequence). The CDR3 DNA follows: TGTGCCAGCAGCTTGGCCGGGACAGACTACGAGCAGTACTTC. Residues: CASSLAGTDYEQYF. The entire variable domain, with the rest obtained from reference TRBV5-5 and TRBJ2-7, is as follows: DAGVTQSPTHLIKTRGQQVTLRCSPISGHKSVSWYQQVLGQGPQFIFQYYEKEERGRGNFPDRFSARQFPNYSSELNVNALLLGDSALYLCASSLAGTDYEQYFGPGTRLTVT.

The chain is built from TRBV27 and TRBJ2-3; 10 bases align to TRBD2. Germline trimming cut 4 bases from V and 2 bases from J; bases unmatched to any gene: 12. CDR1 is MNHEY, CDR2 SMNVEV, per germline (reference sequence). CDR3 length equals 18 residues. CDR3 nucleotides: TGTGCCAGCAGTTCGCGGACTAGCGGAGCCCTACTCACAGATACGCAGTATTTT. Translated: CASSSRTSGALLTDTQYF.